This T cell receptor beta chain was captured by sequencing in a study of Ad26.COV2.S vaccination and SARS-CoV-2 variants. Overall study: Donor was assigned to the Ad26.COV2.S arm of trial COV1001. Intramuscular Ad26.COV2.S doses were given once or twice, 56 days apart.

This CDR3 comprises 15 residues. Per germline, CDR1 SGHRS and CDR2 YFSETQ. Treatment indicated: roughly 20 received Ad26.COV2.S at low or high dose, single or two shots; about 5 received placebo; per-sample allocation not given. It was on day 63 after the first vaccine or placebo injection that samples were taken. Boston supplied an adult donor aged 18-55 years. Sequencing used immunoSEQ multiplex PCR; TCRdb keeps in-frame clones, though not all of them. Here the sample spans about 330,000 clones, 90% being singletons. This clone appeared a single time. Its antigen is unidentified. Germline and junction disagree at one end, which may indicate a read error. General study points: Measurements of TCR breadth and depth may have given underestimates of the total T cell responses.

The chain uses TRBV5-1 and TRBJ2-5; D remains ambiguous. The source is a person between 18 and 65 years old who received the Ad26.COV2.S COVID-19 vaccine or a placebo. Source: peripheral blood, taken in a trial of Ad26.COV2.S vaccine versus placebo. The chain's CDR3 is CASSPGPASEETQYF. In DNA, the CDR3 is TGTGCCAGCAGCCCCGGACCTGCTTCAGAGGAGACCCAGTACTTC.